The rows below give T cell receptor beta chains drawn from one sample of a study of blood T cell repertoires in COVID-19. Produced via immunoSEQ multiplex PCR; TCRdb's table is partial and in-frame only. The sample includes around 100,000 clones, around 83% of them seen just once. The sequencing input was peripheral blood. These receptor sequences come from a man between 65 and 80 years old with acute or convalescent COVID-19. CDR3s include the opening cysteine and the closing phenylalanine or tryptophan. A D gene is named only where the DNA matches it firmly. Clone size, where shown, is once, few, many, or a class for clones that have expanded.

v_call	d_call	j_call	clone_size	cdr3_nt	cdr3_aa
TRBV4-1	NA	TRBJ1-4	NA	TGCGCCAGCAGCCAAGAGGCCGGGGGTTACAATGAAAAACTGTTTTTT	CASSQEAGGYNEKLFF
TRBV30	TRBD2	TRBJ2-1	NA	TGTGCCTGGAGATTCAGAAGCGGGAGAGCCTACAATGAGCAGTTCTTC	CAWRFRSGRAYNEQFF
TRBV6-5	NA	TRBJ2-2	NA	TGTGCCAGCTTGGGCCAGGGGAATACCGGGGAGCTGTTTTTT	CASLGQGNTGELFF
TRBV5-1	TRBD1	TRBJ1-1	NA	TGCGCCAGCAGCCAAAACCTCGACAGGGGGGCTGAAGCTTTCTTT	CASSQNLDRGAEAFF
TRBV3-1/TRBV3-2	TRBD1	TRBJ1-1	NA	TGTGCCAGCAGCCGGGACAGTAGGTTCACTGAAGCTTTCTTT	CASSRDSRFTEAFF
TRBV27	NA	TRBJ2-2	NA	TGTGCCAGCAGTTTCGGGAATCTGGTCGGGGAGCTGTTTTTT	CASSFGNLVGELFF
TRBV6-5	NA	TRBJ2-1	NA	TGTGCCAGCAGTTACGGCGGGAACAGGGGCAATGAGCAGTTCTTC	CASSYGGNRGNEQFF
TRBV7-9	NA	TRBJ1-2	NA	TGTGCCAGCAGCCCGCCCTGGGACTTTGATGGCTACACCTTC	CASSPPWDFDGYTF
TRBV6-5	NA	TRBJ2-7	NA	TGTGCCAGCAGTTATTCGGGTGAAGGGCAGTACTTC	CASSYSGEGQYF
TRBV10-3	TRBD2	TRBJ2-1	NA	TGTGCCATCAGTAAGACCCTGGGAGCGGGAGGGCCGGATGATGAGCAGTTCTTC	CAISKTLGAGGPDDEQFF
TRBV9	NA	TRBJ1-1	NA	TGTGCCAGCAGCGTAGTGGGCACCACCGAAGCTTTCTTT	CASSVVGTTEAFF
TRBV4-1	TRBD2	TRBJ2-4	NA	TGCGCCAGCAGCCAAGCTAGCGGGCTAGCCAAAAACATTCAGTACTTC	CASSQASGLAKNIQYF
TRBV12-3/TRBV12-4	NA	TRBJ2-7	few	TGTGCCAGCAGTTTGAGCGAGCCCCTCTCCTTC	CASSLSEPLSF
TRBV18	TRBD1	TRBJ2-6	NA	TGTGCCAGCTCGCCGGACAGGGCCGGGGCCAACGTCCTGACTTTC	CASSPDRAGANVLTF
TRBV12-3/TRBV12-4	TRBD1	TRBJ1-2	NA	TGTGCCAGCAGTCGGGACAGTAGCGGCTACACCTTC	CASSRDSSGYTF
TRBV4-1	NA	TRBJ1-4	NA	TGCGCCAGCAGCCAAGGGGGAGACAATACCCTTATGCCGGTGTTTTTT	CASSQGGDNTLMPVFF
TRBV28	NA	TRBJ1-2	NA	TGTGCCAGCAGCCCGAACTATGGCTACACCTTC	CASSPNYGYTF
TRBV19	NA	TRBJ1-5	NA	TGTGCCAGTAGTTTCCAGGACAATCAGCCCCAGCATTTT	CASSFQDNQPQHF
TRBV5-1	TRBD1	TRBJ2-7	NA	TGCGCCAGCAGCTTGGCCGAGTTATCGGGACAGATCTACGAGCAGTACTTC	CASSLAELSGQIYEQYF
TRBV7-3	NA	TRBJ1-3	NA	TGTGCCAGCAGCGAGACAAGAGGAAACACCATATATTTT	CASSETRGNTIYF
TRBV28	NA	TRBJ1-1	NA	TGTGCGACCTGGAGAAGGAGGGACACTGAAGCTTTCTTT	CATWRRRDTEAFF
TRBV25-1	TRBD1	TRBJ1-2	NA	TGTGCCAGCAGTGATTACTCCGGGACAGGGGGTTATGGCTACACCTTC	CASSDYSGTGGYGYTF
TRBV5-1	NA	TRBJ1-2	NA	TGCGCCAGCAGCTCAGACAGCCTTGATGGCTACACCTTC	CASSSDSLDGYTF
TRBV10-2	TRBD1	TRBJ1-5	NA	TGCGCCAGCAGTGAATCCCGGACAGGGTCCCAGCATTTT	CASSESRTGSQHF
TRBV5-1	NA	TRBJ2-7	few	TGCGCCAGCAGCTTGACAGGGTTCGAGCAGTACTTC	CASSLTGFEQYF
TRBV3-1/TRBV3-2	NA	TRBJ2-4	few	TGTGCCAGCAGCCAAAGGGGTCAGTGGGGCAAAAACATTCAGTACTTC	CASSQRGQWGKNIQYF
TRBV28	TRBD1	TRBJ1-5	NA	TGTGCCAGCAGCCTCGGGACAGGCAATCAGCCCCAGCATTTT	CASSLGTGNQPQHF
TRBV20-1	NA	TRBJ2-2	NA	TGCAGTGCTAGTTTTCGGAACACCGGGGAGCTGTTTTTT	CSASFRNTGELFF
TRBV5-6	TRBD2	TRBJ2-1	NA	TGTGCCAGCAGTCTCCGGACTAGCTTTGAGCAGTTCTTC	CASSLRTSFEQFF
TRBV5-1	TRBD1	TRBJ1-4	NA	TGCGCCAGCAGCCCCTCCGACGGACAGGTGGAAAAACTGTTTTTT	CASSPSDGQVEKLFF
TRBV30	TRBD2	TRBJ2-3	NA	TGTGCCTGGAGTGTAGGCGGTGGCGGGGGGGCCAGAGATACGCAGTATTTT	CAWSVGGGGGARDTQYF
TRBV5-6	NA	TRBJ1-1	once	TGTGCCAGCAGCTTGTATTCCGTCAACACTGAAGCTTTCTTT	CASSLYSVNTEAFF
TRBV27	NA	TRBJ2-7	few	TGTGCCAGCAGTTTATCGTCGGGGTCCTACGAGCAGTACTTC	CASSLSSGSYEQYF
TRBV5-1	NA	TRBJ1-1	NA	TGCGCCAGCCGGGTAGACACTGAAGCTTTCTTT	CASRVDTEAFF
TRBV18	TRBD1	TRBJ1-1	NA	TGTGCCAGCTCACCCTGGGACAGGGGGCCCACTGAAGCTTTCTTT	CASSPWDRGPTEAFF
TRBV5-6	TRBD2	TRBJ2-1	few	TGTGCCAGCAGCTTGCCTAGCGGGCCCTTGAATGAGCAGTTCTTC	CASSLPSGPLNEQFF
TRBV18	NA	TRBJ2-1	NA	TGTGCCAGCTCACTCACCCGGGACACCTACAATGAGCAGTTCTTC	CASSLTRDTYNEQFF
TRBV5-1	TRBD2	TRBJ2-1	NA	TGCGCCAGCACCCACGGGACTAGCGGGAGCGGGTACAATGAGCAGTTCTTC	CASTHGTSGSGYNEQFF
TRBV19	TRBD1	TRBJ1-6	NA	TGTGCCAGTAGTACCACCGGGACAGCTAATTCACCCCTCCACTTT	CASSTTGTANSPLHF
TRBV28	TRBD1	TRBJ1-4	NA	TGTGCCAGCAGGGGTCCGGGACAGGTGTCAAATGAAAAACTGTTTTTT	CASRGPGQVSNEKLFF